This entry features one T cell receptor beta chain sequence. What it binds is unknown. Any patient presenting with uncontrolled infection, other autoimmune disease, pregnancy or lactation was left out. Each diagnosis was grounded in clinical symptoms, serum thyroxine and TRAb, thyroid ultrasound, and orbital computed tomography. This sample is part of a study of T cells in Graves' hyperthyroidism and ophthalmopathy. Study-level findings and limits: Clonotypes that were expanded in thyroid above 0.001 mostly appeared in blood too. It was a median roughly six months before onset that the model predicted ophthalmopathy.

There were TCR beta CDR3 regions amplified from RNA transcripts. Carried out on the TCR CDR3, a first-round RT-PCR used the HTBI primer set. One entry per CDR3 protein results from TCRdb running MiXCR on the multiplex PCR reads. The sample holds 450,000 to 700,000 distinct CDR3 sequences, around 46% seen once. Looked up from germline, CDR1 is ENHRY and CDR2 is SYGVKD. The CDR3 totals 14 residues. V trimming: 6 bases; J trimming: 0 bases; junction bases outside the gene matches: 1. Sequences were obtained from peripheral blood or thyroid tissue (not recorded which). V gene TRBV10-3 combines with J gene TRBJ2-2; TRBD2 agrees at 7 bases. The clonotype was recovered from an adult woman with Graves' disease, either hyperthyroidism or ophthalmopathy (not recorded which). The CDR3 region has the DNA TGTGCCATCAGGCTAGCGGCGAACACCGGGGAGCTGTTTTTT. Its protein is CAIRLAANTGELFF.